This T cell receptor beta chain was recovered during a study of vaccination effects on CD4 cells after COVID-19. About the study: Relative to the second dose, post-vaccine samples were obtained a median of 72 days later.

The authors isolated CD4+ T cells after around nine days of culture. Of the BNT162b2 and mRNA-1273 vaccines, participants received two doses of one or the other. Nucleocapsid antibody tests were negative, and the vaccine recipients had no prior SARS-CoV-2 infection. IL-2 medium was substituted for half the medium on days 3 and 7. Broader study findings: Only 1 of 255 vaccine-induced clones from healthy vaccinees cross-reacted with common cold coronaviruses.

The CDR3 is 13 residues long. V was shortened by 4 bases and J by 3 bases, with 9 bases between the two germline ends. Germline lookup yields CDR1 SGHTA and CDR2 FQGTGA. The data were produced by immunoSEQ multiplex PCR, yet TCRdb's version contains in-frame clones alone and is incomplete. The repertoire holds tens of thousands of clones, with less than 80% as singletons. This clone was found a few times. What it binds is not known. J is TRBJ1-1 and V is TRBV7-3, with TRBD1 as a possible D gene (6 bases). Sequenced material: CD4+ T cells from PBMCs cultured without peptide, taken after COVID-19 vaccination. The source of this sequence is a human donor who received a COVID-19 vaccine. The CDR3 sequence: CASSSQGYTEAFF. The CDR3 DNA is TGTGCCAGCAGCTCCCAGGGGTACACTGAAGCTTTCTTT.